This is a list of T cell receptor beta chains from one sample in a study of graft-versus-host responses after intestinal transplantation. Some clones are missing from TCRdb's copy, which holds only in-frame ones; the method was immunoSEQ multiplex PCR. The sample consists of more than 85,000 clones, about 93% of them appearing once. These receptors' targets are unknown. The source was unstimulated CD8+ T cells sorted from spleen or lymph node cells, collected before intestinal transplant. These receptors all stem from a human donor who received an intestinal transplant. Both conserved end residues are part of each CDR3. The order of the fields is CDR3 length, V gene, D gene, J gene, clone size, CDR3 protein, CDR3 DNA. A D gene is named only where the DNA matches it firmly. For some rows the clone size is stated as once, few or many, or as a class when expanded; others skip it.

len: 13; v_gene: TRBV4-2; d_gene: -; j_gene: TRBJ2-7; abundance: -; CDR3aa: CASSQSTGLEQYF; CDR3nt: TGTGCCAGCAGCCAGAGCACAGGGCTCGAGCAGTACTTC
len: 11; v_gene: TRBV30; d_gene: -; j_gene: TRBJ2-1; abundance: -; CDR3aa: CAWADWNEQFF; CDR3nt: TGTGCCTGGGCCGACTGGAATGAGCAGTTCTTC
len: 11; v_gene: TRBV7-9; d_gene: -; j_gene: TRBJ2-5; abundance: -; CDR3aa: CASSSGETQYF; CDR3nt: TGTGCCAGCAGCTCTGGAGAGACCCAGTACTTC
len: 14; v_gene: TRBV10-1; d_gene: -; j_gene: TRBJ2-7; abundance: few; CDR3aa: CASSVGRDSYEQYF; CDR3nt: TGCGCCAGCAGTGTAGGCAGGGACTCCTACGAGCAGTACTTC
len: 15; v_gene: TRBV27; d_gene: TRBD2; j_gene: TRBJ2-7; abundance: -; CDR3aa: CASSLSSGRTYEQYF; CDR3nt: TGTGCCAGCAGTTTATCTAGCGGGAGAACCTACGAGCAGTACTTC
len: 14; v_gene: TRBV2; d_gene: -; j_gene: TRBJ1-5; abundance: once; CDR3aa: CASTPRQGHQPQHF; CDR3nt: TGTGCCAGCACCCCTCGGCAGGGTCATCAGCCCCAGCATTTT
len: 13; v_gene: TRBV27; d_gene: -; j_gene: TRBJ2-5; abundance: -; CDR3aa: CASRRGIKETQYF; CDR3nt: TGTGCCAGTCGTCGTGGGATTAAAGAGACCCAGTACTTC
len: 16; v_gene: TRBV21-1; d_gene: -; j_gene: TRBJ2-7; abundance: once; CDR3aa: CASSEHLAGEGYEQYF; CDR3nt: TGTGCCAGCAGCGAACACTTAGCGGGAGAAGGCTACGAGCAGTACTTC
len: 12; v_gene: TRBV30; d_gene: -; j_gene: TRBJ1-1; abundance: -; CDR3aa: CAWSWEGTEAFF; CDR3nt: TGTGCCTGGAGTTGGGAGGGGACTGAAGCTTTCTTT
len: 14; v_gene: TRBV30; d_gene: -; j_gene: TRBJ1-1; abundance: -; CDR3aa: CAWRWDGMNTEAFF; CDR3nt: TGTGCCTGGAGGTGGGACGGCATGAACACTGAAGCTTTCTTT
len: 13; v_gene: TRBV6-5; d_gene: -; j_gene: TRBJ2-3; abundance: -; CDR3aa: CASSLSGTDTQYF; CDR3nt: TGTGCCAGCAGCTTAAGCGGGACAGATACGCAGTATTTT
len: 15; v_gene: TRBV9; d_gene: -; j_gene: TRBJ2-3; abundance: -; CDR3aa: CASSVVMGSTDTQYF; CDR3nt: TGTGCCAGCAGCGTAGTTATGGGTAGCACAGATACGCAGTATTTT
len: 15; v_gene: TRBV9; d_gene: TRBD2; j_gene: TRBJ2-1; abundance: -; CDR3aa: CASSSGTSGSNEQFF; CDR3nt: TGTGCCAGCAGCTCTGGGACTAGCGGATCCAATGAGCAGTTCTTC
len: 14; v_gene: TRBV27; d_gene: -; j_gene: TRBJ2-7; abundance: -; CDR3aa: CASSLYRNSYEQYF; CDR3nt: TGTGCCAGCAGTTTATACAGAAACTCCTACGAGCAGTACTTC
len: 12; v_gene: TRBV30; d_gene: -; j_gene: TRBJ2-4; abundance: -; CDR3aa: CAWTSGDFIQYF; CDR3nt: TGTGCCTGGACGTCAGGGGACTTCATTCAGTACTTC
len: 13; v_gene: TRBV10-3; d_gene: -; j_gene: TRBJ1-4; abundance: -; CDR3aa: CAISRELNEKLFF; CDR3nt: TGTGCCATCAGCCGGGAGCTTAATGAAAAACTGTTTTTT
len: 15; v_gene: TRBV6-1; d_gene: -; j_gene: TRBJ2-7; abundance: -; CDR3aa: CASSEGDPGSYEQYF; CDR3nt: TGTGCCAGCAGTGAAGGGGACCCCGGATCCTACGAGCAGTACTTC
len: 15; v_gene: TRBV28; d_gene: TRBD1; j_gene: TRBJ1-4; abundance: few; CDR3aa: CASSLGTERNEKLFF; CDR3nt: TGTGCCAGCAGTTTAGGGACAGAAAGGAATGAAAAACTGTTTTTT
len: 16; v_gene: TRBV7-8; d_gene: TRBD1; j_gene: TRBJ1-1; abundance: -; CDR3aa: CASSPSDRVWDTEAFF; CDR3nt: TGTGCCAGCAGCCCATCGGACAGGGTGTGGGACACTGAAGCTTTCTTT
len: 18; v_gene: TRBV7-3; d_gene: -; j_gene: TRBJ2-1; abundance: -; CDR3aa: CASSLTGSGILSYNEQFF; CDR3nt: TGTGCCAGCAGCTTAACCGGTAGCGGCATACTCTCCTACAATGAGCAGTTCTTC
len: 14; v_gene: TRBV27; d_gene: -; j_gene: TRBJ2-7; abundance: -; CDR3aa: CASNLTPSSYEQYF; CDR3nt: TGTGCCAGCAACTTAACACCGAGCTCCTACGAGCAGTACTTT
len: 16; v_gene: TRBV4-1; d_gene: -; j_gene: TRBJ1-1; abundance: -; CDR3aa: CASSQVIDSLNTEAFF; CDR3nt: TGCGCCAGCAGCCAAGTAATCGACAGCCTGAACACTGAAGCTTTCTTT
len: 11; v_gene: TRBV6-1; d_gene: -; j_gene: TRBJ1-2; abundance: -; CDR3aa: CASSRSADYTF; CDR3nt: TGTGCCAGCAGTCGAAGTGCTGACTACACCTTC
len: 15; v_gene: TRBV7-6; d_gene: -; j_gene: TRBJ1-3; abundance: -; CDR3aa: CASSLGGPGGNTIYF; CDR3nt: TGTGCCAGCAGCTTAGGCGGGCCCGGAGGAAACACCATATATTTT
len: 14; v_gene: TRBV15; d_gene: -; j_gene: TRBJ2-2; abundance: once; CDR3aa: CATSGGGKSGELFF; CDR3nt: TGTGCCACCAGCGGAGGGGGGAAAAGCGGGGAGCTGTTTTTT
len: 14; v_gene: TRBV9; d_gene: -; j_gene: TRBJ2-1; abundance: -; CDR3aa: CASSPRGNYNEQFF; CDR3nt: TGTGCCAGCAGCCCCAGGGGCAACTACAATGAGCAGTTCTTC
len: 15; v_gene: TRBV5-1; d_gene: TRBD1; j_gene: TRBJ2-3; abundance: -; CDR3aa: CASSWADRGTDTQYF; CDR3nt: TGCGCCAGCAGCTGGGCGGACAGGGGCACAGATACGCAGTATTTT
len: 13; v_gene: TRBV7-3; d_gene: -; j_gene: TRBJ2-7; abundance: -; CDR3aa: CASSLGGGYEQYF; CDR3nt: TGTGCCAGCAGCTTAGGGGGTGGCTACGAGCAGTACTTC
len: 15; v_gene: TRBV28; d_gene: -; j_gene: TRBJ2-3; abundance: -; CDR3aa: CASSLLESNTDTQYF; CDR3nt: TGTGCCAGCAGTTTACTGGAGTCGAACACAGATACGCAGTATTTT
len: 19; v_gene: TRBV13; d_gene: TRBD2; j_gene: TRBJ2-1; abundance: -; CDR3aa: CASSLTQGGLAGGNNEQFF; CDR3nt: TGTGCCAGCAGCTTAACGCAGGGGGGCTTAGCGGGAGGGAACAATGAGCAGTTCTTC
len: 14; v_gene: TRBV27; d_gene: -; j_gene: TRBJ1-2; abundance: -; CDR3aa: CASSVTGSSYGYTF; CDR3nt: TGTGCCAGCAGTGTGACGGGGAGCAGCTATGGCTACACCTTC
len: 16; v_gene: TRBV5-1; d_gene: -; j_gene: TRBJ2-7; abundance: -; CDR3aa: CASSYEGLSQTYEQYF; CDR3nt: TGCGCCAGCAGCTACGAGGGACTCTCCCAAACCTACGAGCAGTACTTC
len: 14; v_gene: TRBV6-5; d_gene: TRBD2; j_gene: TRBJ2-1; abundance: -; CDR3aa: CASSPGLAAWEQFF; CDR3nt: TGTGCCAGCAGTCCGGGACTAGCGGCATGGGAGCAGTTCTTC
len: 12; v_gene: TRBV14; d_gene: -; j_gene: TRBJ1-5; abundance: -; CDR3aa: CASSQGGQPQHF; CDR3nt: TGTGCCAGCAGCCAGGGGGGACAGCCCCAGCATTTT
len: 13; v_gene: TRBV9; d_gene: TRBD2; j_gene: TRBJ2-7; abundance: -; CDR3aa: CASSRAGGPEQYF; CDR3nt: TGTGCCAGCAGTCGAGCGGGAGGGCCGGAGCAGTACTTC
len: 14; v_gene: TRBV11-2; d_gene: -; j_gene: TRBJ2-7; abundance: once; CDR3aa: CASSLVGGGHEQYF; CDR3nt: TGTGCCAGCAGCTTAGTAGGGGGAGGGCACGAGCAGTACTTC
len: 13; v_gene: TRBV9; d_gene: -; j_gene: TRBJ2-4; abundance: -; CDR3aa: CASSDATGNIQYF; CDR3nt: TGTGCCAGCAGCGACGCGACGGGTAACATTCAGTACTTC